This is a list of T cell receptor beta chains from one sample in a study of T cells in narcolepsy. TCRdb keeps only in-frame clones here, not all; method: immunoSEQ multiplex PCR. The sample records some 30,000 clones, approximately 87% being singletons. Sequencing was done on a sample of memory (CD45RA-) CD4+ T cells from blood. The receptors stem from a human donor in good health. Each CDR3 is given with its conserved first and last residue. Fields, in order: V gene, J gene, clone size, CDR3 protein. A row's size may be missing; if present it is once, few, many or a size class.

V gene: TRBV2
J gene: TRBJ2-3
clone size: NA
CDR3 protein: CASSRQGPSTDTQYF

V gene: TRBV5-4
J gene: TRBJ2-3
clone size: NA
CDR3 protein: CASRGAGTDTQYF

V gene: TRBV30
J gene: TRBJ1-5
clone size: NA
CDR3 protein: CAWSVAGNQPQHF

V gene: TRBV7-7
J gene: TRBJ2-1
clone size: NA
CDR3 protein: CASSLDRQNEQFF

V gene: TRBV7-6
J gene: TRBJ1-2
clone size: NA
CDR3 protein: CASSPPGGALGYTF

V gene: TRBV7-3
J gene: TRBJ2-5
clone size: NA
CDR3 protein: CASSFQGMETQYF

V gene: TRBV9
J gene: TRBJ2-3
clone size: NA
CDR3 protein: CASSALRDSHTDTQYF

V gene: TRBV29-1
J gene: TRBJ2-1
clone size: NA
CDR3 protein: CSVETSGSDEQFF

V gene: TRBV19
J gene: TRBJ2-3
clone size: few
CDR3 protein: CASSVGTSGRFSTQYF

V gene: TRBV6-1
J gene: TRBJ1-2
clone size: NA
CDR3 protein: CASSEAQGPNYGYTF

V gene: TRBV6-6
J gene: TRBJ2-1
clone size: few
CDR3 protein: CASSYGESAEQFF

V gene: TRBV19
J gene: TRBJ2-2
clone size: NA
CDR3 protein: CASRRSGGAGELFF

V gene: TRBV5-8
J gene: TRBJ2-5
clone size: NA
CDR3 protein: CASSLVLRTDQETQYF

V gene: TRBV11-2
J gene: TRBJ2-7
clone size: few
CDR3 protein: CASSSDSGSPYEQYF

V gene: TRBV19
J gene: TRBJ2-3
clone size: once
CDR3 protein: CASSLQGIPTDTQYF

V gene: TRBV5-6
J gene: TRBJ1-5
clone size: NA
CDR3 protein: CASSLQSSNQPQHF

V gene: TRBV5-4
J gene: TRBJ2-7
clone size: NA
CDR3 protein: CASSRGPAGLEQYF

V gene: TRBV28
J gene: TRBJ1-3
clone size: NA
CDR3 protein: CASDSSGNTIYF

V gene: TRBV6-1
J gene: NA
clone size: NA
CDR3 protein: CASSDRSGRREQYF

V gene: TRBV7-3
J gene: TRBJ2-1
clone size: NA
CDR3 protein: CASSLKGGLQNEQFF

V gene: TRBV25-1
J gene: TRBJ2-2
clone size: NA
CDR3 protein: CATNREKGGTGELFF

V gene: TRBV30
J gene: TRBJ1-1
clone size: NA
CDR3 protein: CAWSPNDGEAFF

V gene: TRBV7-2
J gene: TRBJ2-5
clone size: NA
CDR3 protein: CASTNPGQTYQETQYF

V gene: TRBV6-5
J gene: TRBJ1-2
clone size: NA
CDR3 protein: CASSFVRGGSDGYTF

V gene: TRBV6-5
J gene: TRBJ1-3
clone size: NA
CDR3 protein: CASGSGTSGNTIYF

V gene: TRBV6-1
J gene: TRBJ2-1
clone size: NA
CDR3 protein: CASSTYTYNEQFF

V gene: TRBV19
J gene: TRBJ2-2
clone size: NA
CDR3 protein: CASSISNRATGELFF

V gene: TRBV5-6
J gene: TRBJ2-5
clone size: NA
CDR3 protein: CASSLARGAQETQYF

V gene: TRBV27
J gene: TRBJ1-2
clone size: once
CDR3 protein: CASSPGGGSFYGYTF

V gene: TRBV5-8
J gene: TRBJ1-5
clone size: NA
CDR3 protein: CASSADRVQPQHF

V gene: TRBV7-8
J gene: TRBJ1-5
clone size: NA
CDR3 protein: CASSLGGAKNQPQHF

V gene: TRBV6-5
J gene: TRBJ1-1
clone size: NA
CDR3 protein: CASSEDRVNTEAFF

V gene: TRBV28
J gene: TRBJ1-4
clone size: NA
CDR3 protein: CASNIRTGDEKLFF

V gene: TRBV10-2
J gene: TRBJ1-1
clone size: NA
CDR3 protein: CASRLGNTEAFF

V gene: TRBV5-1
J gene: TRBJ2-5
clone size: NA
CDR3 protein: CASSQGLAGAGETQYF

V gene: TRBV27
J gene: TRBJ2-7
clone size: NA
CDR3 protein: CASRDRGSSRISYEQYF

V gene: TRBV7-2
J gene: TRBJ2-1
clone size: NA
CDR3 protein: CASSEGTRGLSEQFF

V gene: TRBV6-1
J gene: TRBJ2-2
clone size: once
CDR3 protein: CASKRGQLNTGELFF

V gene: TRBV7-8
J gene: TRBJ1-2
clone size: few
CDR3 protein: CASSLAGANYGYTF

V gene: TRBV7-6
J gene: TRBJ2-3
clone size: NA
CDR3 protein: CASSLTSGRTDTQYF

V gene: TRBV6-5
J gene: TRBJ1-2
clone size: NA
CDR3 protein: CASSPFGTVYSYTF

V gene: TRBV4-3
J gene: TRBJ2-1
clone size: NA
CDR3 protein: CASSQNSRFSYNEQFF

V gene: TRBV18
J gene: TRBJ1-2
clone size: NA
CDR3 protein: CASSPKQGTYGYTF

V gene: TRBV7-8
J gene: TRBJ1-5
clone size: NA
CDR3 protein: CASSHLGGEPQHF

V gene: TRBV6-6
J gene: TRBJ2-5
clone size: NA
CDR3 protein: CASSKPRAGEETQYF

V gene: TRBV11-2
J gene: TRBJ2-1
clone size: NA
CDR3 protein: CASTLGLGNEQFF

V gene: TRBV28
J gene: TRBJ1-5
clone size: NA
CDR3 protein: CASSLFQGGQPQHF

V gene: TRBV30
J gene: TRBJ2-2
clone size: NA
CDR3 protein: CAWSLIGTGNTGELFF

V gene: TRBV19
J gene: TRBJ1-1
clone size: few
CDR3 protein: CASRGGRPLNTEAFF

V gene: TRBV7-3
J gene: TRBJ2-2
clone size: NA
CDR3 protein: CASSFTGELFF